Given below is one TCR beta chain in context. As yet, its antigen is unknown. Germline V gives CDR1 MNHNY, CDR2 SVGAGI (reference sequence). The J segment lost 4 bases and the V segment lost 4 bases, leaving 7 bases of the junction unmatched. The CDR3 extends over 15 amino acids. These data are taken from a study of T cell responses to AZD1222 COVID-19 vaccine. The repertoire was sequenced with immunoSEQ multiplex PCR; TCRdb's copy has only in-frame clones and lacks some. The sample has approximately 80,000 clones, more than 75% seen once; the top ten hold 22%. Study results and caveats: CD4 TCRs linked to vaccination spanned spike, dominating at 160-218 and 743-854. Reportedly, nearly half the spike-specific TCRs target unmutated variant regions. Breadth and depth of Spike-specific TCRs rose after two AZD1222 doses. Every sample of the repertoires postdated the peak T cell response.

V is TRBV6-6 and J is TRBJ1-2; 9 bases are a match to TRBD1. This sequence originates from an adult in good health. Source: peripheral blood, taken on day 0 of AZD1222 vaccination. CDR3 bases: TGTGCCAGCAGTTCAGGGGACAGGGCGATCTATGGCTACACCTTC. Its protein product is CASSSGDRAIYGYTF.